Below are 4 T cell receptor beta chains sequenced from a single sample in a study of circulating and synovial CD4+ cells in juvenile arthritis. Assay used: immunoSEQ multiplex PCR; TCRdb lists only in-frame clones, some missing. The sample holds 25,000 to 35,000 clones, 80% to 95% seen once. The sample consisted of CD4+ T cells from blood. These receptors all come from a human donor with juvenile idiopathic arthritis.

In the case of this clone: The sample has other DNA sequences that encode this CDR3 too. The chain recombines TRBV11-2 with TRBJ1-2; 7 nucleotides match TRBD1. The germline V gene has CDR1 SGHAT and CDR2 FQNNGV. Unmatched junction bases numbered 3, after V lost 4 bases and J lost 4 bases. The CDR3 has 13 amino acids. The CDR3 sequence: CASSSTGPYGYTF. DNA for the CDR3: TGTGCCAGCAGCTCGACAGGGCCCTATGGCTACACCTTC.

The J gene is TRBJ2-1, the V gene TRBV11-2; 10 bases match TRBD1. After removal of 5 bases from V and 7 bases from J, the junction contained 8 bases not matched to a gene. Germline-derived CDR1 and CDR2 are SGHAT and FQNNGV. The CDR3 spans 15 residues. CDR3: CASSRGQGGWNEQFF. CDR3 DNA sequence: TGTGCCAGCAGCCGCGGACAGGGGGGGTGGAATGAGCAGTTCTTC.

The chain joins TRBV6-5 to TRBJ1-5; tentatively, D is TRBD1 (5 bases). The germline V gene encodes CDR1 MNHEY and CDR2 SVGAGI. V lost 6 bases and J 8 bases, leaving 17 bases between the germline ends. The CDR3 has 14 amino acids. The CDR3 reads CASSQRQRLEPQHF. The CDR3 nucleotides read TGTGCCAGCAGCCAACGACAGCGACTCGAGCCCCAGCATTTT.

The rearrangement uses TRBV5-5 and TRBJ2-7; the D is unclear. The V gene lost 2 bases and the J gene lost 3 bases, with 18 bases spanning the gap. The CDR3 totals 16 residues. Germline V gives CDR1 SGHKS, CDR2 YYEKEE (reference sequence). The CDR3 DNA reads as TGTGCCAGCAGCTTCCTAGGCGGCAGATACGGCTACGAGCAGTACTTC. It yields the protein CASSFLGGRYGYEQYF.